One sample yielded the 7 T cell receptor beta chains listed below, sequenced in a study of spatial heterogeneity in lung cancer. This sample's time point: sample taken at primary tumor resection. TCRdb fed the 5' RACE reads into MiXCR, producing one record per CDR3 protein. The sample lists 7,500 to 9,000 distinct CDR3 sequences, approximately 7% occurring once. The antigens of these receptors remain unknown. General study findings and limits: In tumors, expanded intratumoral alpha and beta TCR counts tracked mutation counts.

The starting material was lung tumor tissue, obtained at surgery. The receptor set was obtained from a male donor with early-stage non-small cell lung cancer.

This clonotype was observed at least ten times. The rearrangement joins TRBV3-1 to TRBJ1-5; TRBD1 agrees at 9 bases. CDR1 is LGHDT, CDR2 YNNKEL, per germline (reference sequence). With V trimmed by 5 bases and J by 5 bases, 4 bases remained unmatched. The CDR3 runs 14 residues. The CDR3, as DNA: TGTGCCAGCAGCTGGACAGGGGACGATCAGCCCCAGCATTTT. The encoded protein is CASSWTGDDQPQHF. Filled out from reference TRBV3-1 and TRBJ1-5, the complete variable domain reads DTAVSQTPKYLVTQMGNDKSIKCEQNLGHDTMYWYKQDSKKFLKIMFSYNNKELIINETVPNRFSPKSPDKAHLNLHINSLELGDSAVYFCASSWTGDDQPQHFGDGTRLSIL.

This clonotype qualifies as medium-sized. This chain connects TRBV6-5 to TRBJ1-5, with D possibly being TRBD1 (5 bases). Trimming stripped 6 bases from V and 6 bases from J, with 12 bases between. The germline V gene encodes CDR1 MNHEY and CDR2 SVGAGI. This CDR3 has 13 amino acids. This CDR3 reads CASRPGPGQPQHF. The CDR3 DNA is TGTGCCAGCAGACCGGGGCCCGGTCAGCCCCAGCATTTT.

By proportion, this clonotype is medium-sized. J is TRBJ2-1 and V is TRBV5-5, with TRBD2 matching 14 bases. Germline CDR1 SGHKS, CDR2 YYEKEE (reference sequence). This CDR3 has 19 residues. With V trimmed by 4 bases and J by 6 bases, 15 bases remained unmatched. CDR3: CASSNQARGLAGVSNEQFF. The CDR3 DNA sequence: TGTGCCAGCAGCAATCAGGCCCGGGGACTAGCGGGAGTGAGCAATGAGCAGTTCTTC.

In its sample, this clonotype is medium-sized. The rearrangement joins TRBV9 to TRBJ1-5; D unresolved. This CDR3 is 13 amino acids long. The V end lost 3 bases, the J end lost 4 bases, and 8 bases lay between the germline ends. The germline V gene encodes CDR1 SGDLS and CDR2 YYNGEE. The CDR3 DNA sequence: TGTGCCAGCAGCGATGGAGAGAATCAGCCCCAGCATTTT. Translated: CASSDGENQPQHF.

By proportion, this clonotype is medium-sized. The chain is built from TRBV6-2 or TRBV6-3 and TRBJ1-5; tentative D call: TRBD1 (5 bases). Germline values: CDR1 MNHEY, CDR2 SVGEGT. The CDR3 sequence is 15 residues long. Trimming removed 7 bases at V and 3 bases at J, with 16 bases between. The CDR3 nucleotides read TGTGCCAGCACCCCCAGAGGGGTGAACAATCAGCCCCAGCATTTT. Its translation: CASTPRGVNNQPQHF.

By sample fraction, this clonotype is medium-sized (0.01 to 0.1%). The chain couples TRBV6-2 or TRBV6-3 to TRBJ2-1; 8 nucleotides match TRBD2. The germline V gene has CDR1 MNHEY and CDR2 SVGEGT. The CDR3 consists of 15 residues. The J segment lost 9 bases and the V segment lost 2 bases, leaving 9 bases of the junction unmatched. The CDR3 DNA follows: TGTGCCAGCAGTTACCAGGTAGCGGGAACGGTTGAGCAGTTCTTC. Amino acid sequence: CASSYQVAGTVEQFF.

This clonotype is medium-sized by share. V is TRBV20-1 and J is TRBJ2-5; D is unclear. In germline, CDR1 is DFQATT, CDR2 SNEGSKA (reference sequence). Trimming cost V 3 bases and J 3 bases, with 5 bases left between them. CDR3 length: 11 amino acids. DNA of the CDR3: TGCAGTGCTAGGATCAAAGAGACCCAGTACTTC. Translated: CSARIKETQYF.